This T cell receptor (beta chain) was identified during a study of cytomegalovirus exposure and HLA in healthy donors. On the study more broadly: Of all 400 or so donors who were genotyped, 75% to 85% belonged to the Caucasian-associated ancestry cluster.

Study-wide points: Only CMV serostatus was available as immune exposure information. TRBV6-2, TRBV6-3 and some other V segments were unresolvable in 87-base-pair reads. TCR beta chain V- and J-gene trimming was linked, in a later analysis, to a missense variant in DCLRE1C.

The germline gives CDR1 MNHNS, CDR2 SASEGT. The V and J ends lost 7 bases and 7 bases, in that order; junction bases with no gene match: 12. The CDR3 runs to 15 residues. In the PCR, 60 Vbeta and 13 Jbeta primers were used. Sequencing used immunoSEQ multiplex PCR; TCRdb keeps in-frame clones, though not all of them. This table has some 200,000 clones, just over 75% appearing once. To note about this clone: Antigen: not known.

The chain couples TRBV6-1 to TRBJ1-5; 8 bases match TRBD1. The clonotype was recovered from a woman aged 60-70 years in good health and CMV-seropositive. The source material was PBMCs. CDR3 nucleotides: TGTGCCAGCACCTCAGGGGGCGGGGGGGGACAGCCCCAGCATTTT. This encodes CASTSGGGGGQPQHF.